This TCR beta chain stems from a study of radiotherapy plus CTLA-4 blockade in lung cancer. Study-level background: Among patients, over 15% showed objective responses, and about 30% had disease control.

The CDR3 spans 15 residues. Germline CDR1 is MNHNS and CDR2 is SASEGT. The V end was cut by 2 bases, the J end by 6 bases, with 13 bases between. Enrolled patients, whose metastatic non-small-cell lung cancer was chemo-refractory, received focal radiation plus CTLA-4 blockade with ipilimumab. Profiled with immunoSEQ multiplex PCR; TCRdb holds only in-frame clones, not every one. This sample has 50,000 to 65,000 clones, with about 77% found just once. J is TRBJ2-2 and V is TRBV6-1, with D possibly being TRBD2 (6 bases). Here the sequenced sample was peripheral blood, taken from a patient treated with radiotherapy plus ipilimumab. The sequence was obtained from a human donor with non-small cell lung cancer whose response to radiotherapy plus ipilimumab could not be evaluated. CDR3 loop: CASSEFGGEAGELFF. In DNA, the CDR3 is TGTGCCAGCAGTGAATTCGGAGGGGAGGCCGGGGAGCTGTTTTTT.